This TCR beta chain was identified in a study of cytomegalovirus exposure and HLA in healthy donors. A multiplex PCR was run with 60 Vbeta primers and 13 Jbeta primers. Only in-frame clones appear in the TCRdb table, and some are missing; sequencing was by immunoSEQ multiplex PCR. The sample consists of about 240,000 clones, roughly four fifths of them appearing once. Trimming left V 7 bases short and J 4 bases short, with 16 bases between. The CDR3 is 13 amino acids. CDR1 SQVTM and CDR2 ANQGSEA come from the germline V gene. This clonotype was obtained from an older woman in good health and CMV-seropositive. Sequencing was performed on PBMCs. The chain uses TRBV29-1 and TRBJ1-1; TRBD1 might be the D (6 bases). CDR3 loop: CSARGGEVTEAFF. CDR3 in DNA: TGCAGCGCCCGAGGGGGAGAGGTCACTGAAGCTTTCTTT.